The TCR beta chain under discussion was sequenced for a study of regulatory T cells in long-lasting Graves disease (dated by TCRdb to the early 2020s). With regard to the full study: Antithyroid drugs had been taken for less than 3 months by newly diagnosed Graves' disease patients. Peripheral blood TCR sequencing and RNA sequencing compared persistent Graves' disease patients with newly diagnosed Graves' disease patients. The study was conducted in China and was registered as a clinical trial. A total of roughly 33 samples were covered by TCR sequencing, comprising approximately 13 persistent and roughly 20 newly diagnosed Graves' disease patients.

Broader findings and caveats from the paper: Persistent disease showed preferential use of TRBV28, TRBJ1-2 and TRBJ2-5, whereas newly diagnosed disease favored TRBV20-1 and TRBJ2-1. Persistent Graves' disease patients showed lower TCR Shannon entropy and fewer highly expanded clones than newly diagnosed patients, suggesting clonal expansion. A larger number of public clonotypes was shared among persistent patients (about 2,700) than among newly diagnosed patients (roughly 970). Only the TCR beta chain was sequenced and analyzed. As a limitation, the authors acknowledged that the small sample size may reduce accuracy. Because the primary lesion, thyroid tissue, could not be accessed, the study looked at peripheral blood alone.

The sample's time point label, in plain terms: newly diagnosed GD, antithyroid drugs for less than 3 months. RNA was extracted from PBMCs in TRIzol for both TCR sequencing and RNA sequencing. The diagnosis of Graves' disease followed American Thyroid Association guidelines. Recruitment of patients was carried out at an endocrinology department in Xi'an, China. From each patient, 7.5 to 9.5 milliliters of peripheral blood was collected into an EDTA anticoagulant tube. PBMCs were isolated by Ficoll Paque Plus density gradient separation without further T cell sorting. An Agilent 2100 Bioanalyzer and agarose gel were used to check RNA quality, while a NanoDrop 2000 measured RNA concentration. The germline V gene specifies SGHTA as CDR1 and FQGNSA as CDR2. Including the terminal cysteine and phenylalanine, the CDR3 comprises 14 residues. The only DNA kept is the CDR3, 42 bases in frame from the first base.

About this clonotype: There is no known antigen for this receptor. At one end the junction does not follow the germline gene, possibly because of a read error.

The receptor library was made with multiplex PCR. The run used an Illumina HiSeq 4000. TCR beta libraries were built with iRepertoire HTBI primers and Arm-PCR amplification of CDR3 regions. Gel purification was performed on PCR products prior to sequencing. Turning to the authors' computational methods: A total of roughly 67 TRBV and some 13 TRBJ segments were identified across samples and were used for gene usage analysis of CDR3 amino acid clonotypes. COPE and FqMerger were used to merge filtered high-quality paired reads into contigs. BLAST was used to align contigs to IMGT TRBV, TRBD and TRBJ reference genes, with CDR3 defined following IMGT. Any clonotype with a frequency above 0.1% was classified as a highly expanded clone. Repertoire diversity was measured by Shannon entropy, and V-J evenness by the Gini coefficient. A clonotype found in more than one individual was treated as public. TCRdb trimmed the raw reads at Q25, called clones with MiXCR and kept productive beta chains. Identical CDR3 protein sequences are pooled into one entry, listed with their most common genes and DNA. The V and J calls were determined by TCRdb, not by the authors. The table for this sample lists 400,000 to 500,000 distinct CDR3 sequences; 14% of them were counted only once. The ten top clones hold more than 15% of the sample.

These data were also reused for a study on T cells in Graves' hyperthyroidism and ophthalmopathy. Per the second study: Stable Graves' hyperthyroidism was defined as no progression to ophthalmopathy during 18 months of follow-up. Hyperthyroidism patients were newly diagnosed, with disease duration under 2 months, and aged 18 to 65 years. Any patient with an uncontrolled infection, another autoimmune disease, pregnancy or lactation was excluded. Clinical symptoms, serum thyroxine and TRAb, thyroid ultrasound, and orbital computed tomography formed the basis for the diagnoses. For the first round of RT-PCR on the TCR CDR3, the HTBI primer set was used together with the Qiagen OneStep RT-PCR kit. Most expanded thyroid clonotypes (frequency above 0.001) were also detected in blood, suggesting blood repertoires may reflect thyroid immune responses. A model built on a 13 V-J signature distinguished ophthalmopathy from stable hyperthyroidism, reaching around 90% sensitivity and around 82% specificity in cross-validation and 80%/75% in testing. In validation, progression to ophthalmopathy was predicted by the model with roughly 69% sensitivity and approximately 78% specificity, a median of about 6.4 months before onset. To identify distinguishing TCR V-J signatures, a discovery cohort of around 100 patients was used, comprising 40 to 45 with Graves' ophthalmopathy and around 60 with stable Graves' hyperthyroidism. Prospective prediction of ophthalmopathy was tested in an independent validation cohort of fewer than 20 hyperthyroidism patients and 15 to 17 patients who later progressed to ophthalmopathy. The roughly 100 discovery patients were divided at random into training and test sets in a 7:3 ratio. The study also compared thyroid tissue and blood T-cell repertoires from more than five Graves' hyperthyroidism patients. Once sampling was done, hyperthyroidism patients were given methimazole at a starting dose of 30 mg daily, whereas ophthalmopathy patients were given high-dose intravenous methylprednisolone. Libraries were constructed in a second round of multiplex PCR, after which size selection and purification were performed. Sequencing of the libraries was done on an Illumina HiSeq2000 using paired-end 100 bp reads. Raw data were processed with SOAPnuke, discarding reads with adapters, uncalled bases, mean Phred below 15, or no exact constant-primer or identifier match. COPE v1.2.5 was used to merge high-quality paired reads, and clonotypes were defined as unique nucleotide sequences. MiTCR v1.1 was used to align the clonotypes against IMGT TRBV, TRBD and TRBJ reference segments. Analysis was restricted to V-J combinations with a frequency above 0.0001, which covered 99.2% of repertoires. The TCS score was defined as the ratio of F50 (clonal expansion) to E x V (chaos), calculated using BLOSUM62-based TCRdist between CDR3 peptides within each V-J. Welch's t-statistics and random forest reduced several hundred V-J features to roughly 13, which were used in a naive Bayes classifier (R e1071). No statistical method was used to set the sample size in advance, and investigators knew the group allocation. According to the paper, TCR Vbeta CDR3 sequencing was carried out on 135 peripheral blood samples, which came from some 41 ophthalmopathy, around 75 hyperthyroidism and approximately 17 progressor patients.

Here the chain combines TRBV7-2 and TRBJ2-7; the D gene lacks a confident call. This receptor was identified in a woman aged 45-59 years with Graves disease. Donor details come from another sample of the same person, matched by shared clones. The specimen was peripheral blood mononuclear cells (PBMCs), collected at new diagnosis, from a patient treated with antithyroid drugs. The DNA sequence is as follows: TGTGCCAGCAGCTTAGTAACGGATTCCTACGAGCAGGACTTC. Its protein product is CASSLVTDSYEQDF. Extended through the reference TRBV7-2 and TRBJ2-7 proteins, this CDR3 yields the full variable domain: GAGVSQSPSNKVTEKGKDVELRCDPISGHTALYWYRQSLGQGLEFLIYFQGNSAPDKSGLPSDRFSAERTGGSVSTLTIQRTQQEDSAVYLCASSLVTDSYEQDFGPGTRLTVT.